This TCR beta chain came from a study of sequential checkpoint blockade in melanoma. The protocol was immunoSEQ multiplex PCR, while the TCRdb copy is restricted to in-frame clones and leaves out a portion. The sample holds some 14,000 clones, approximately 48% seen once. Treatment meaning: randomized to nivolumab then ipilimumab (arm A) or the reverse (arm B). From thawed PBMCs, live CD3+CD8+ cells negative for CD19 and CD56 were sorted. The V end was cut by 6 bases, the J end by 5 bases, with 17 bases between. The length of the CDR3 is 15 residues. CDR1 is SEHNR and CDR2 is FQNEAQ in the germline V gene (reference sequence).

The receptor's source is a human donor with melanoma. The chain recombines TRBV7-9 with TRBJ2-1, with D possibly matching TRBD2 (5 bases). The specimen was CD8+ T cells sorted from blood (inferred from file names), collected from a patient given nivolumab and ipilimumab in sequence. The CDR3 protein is CASSLGSGMNNEQFF. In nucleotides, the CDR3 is TGTGCCAGCAGTCTAGGGTCCGGGATGAACAATGAGCAGTTCTTC.